The T cell receptor (beta chain) under discussion was sequenced for a study of T cell changes during pregnancy in multiple sclerosis. This CDR3 spans 14 amino acids. Germline values: CDR1 SGHDN, CDR2 FVKESK. J gave up 7 bases and V 4 bases, and 7 bases lay outside the gene matches. Here immunoSEQ multiplex PCR was the method, and the copy in TCRdb shows in-frame clones only, minus some. This sample has fewer than 90,000 clones, with about 94% found just once. This TCR came from a female donor in good health, enrolled as a control in a pregnancy study. The V and J genes are TRBV14 and TRBJ2-1; TRBD1 agrees at 7 bases. The starting material was peripheral blood, obtained in the third trimester of pregnancy. CDR3 region: CASSPWDSRNEQFF. DNA of the CDR3: TGTGCCAGCAGCCCCTGGGACAGCCGGAATGAGCAGTTCTTC.